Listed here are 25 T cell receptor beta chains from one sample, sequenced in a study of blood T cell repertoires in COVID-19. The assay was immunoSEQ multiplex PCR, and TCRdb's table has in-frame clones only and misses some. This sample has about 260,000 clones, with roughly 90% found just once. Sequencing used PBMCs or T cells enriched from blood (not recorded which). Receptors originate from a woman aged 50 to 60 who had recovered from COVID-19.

The CDR3 loop reads CASSSLGQSLFNYGYTF. For the CDR3, the DNA is TGTGCCAGCAGTTCCCTTGGACAGTCCCTATTTAACTATGGCTACACCTTC. The chain uses TRBV28 and TRBJ1-2, with TRBD1 as a possible D gene (6 bases). The CDR3 has 17 residues. The ends were cut back, 4 bases at V and 1 base at J, with 19 bases in the middle. Germline values: CDR1 MDHEN, CDR2 SYDVKM.

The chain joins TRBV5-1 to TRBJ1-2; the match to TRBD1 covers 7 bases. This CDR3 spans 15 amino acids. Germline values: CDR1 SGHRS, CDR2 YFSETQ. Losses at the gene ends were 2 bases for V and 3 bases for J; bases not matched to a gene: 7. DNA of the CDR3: TGCGCCAGCAGCTTCGAGGGACAGCCCGACTATGGCTACACCTTC. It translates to CASSFEGQPDYGYTF.

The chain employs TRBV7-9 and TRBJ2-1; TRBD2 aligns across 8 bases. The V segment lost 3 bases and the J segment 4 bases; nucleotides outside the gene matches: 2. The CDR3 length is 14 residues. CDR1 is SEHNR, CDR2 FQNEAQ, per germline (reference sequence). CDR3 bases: TGTGCCAGCAGCTTTAGCGGGAATTACAATGAGCAGTTCTTC. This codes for CASSFSGNYNEQFF.

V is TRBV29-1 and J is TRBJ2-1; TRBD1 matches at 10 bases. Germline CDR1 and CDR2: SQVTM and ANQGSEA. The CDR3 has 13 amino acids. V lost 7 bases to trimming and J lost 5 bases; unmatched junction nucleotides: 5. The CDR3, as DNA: TGCAGCGGACGGGACAGGGGAGACAATGAGCAGTTCTTC. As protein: CSGRDRGDNEQFF.

The CDR3 DNA sequence: TGTGCCAGCAGCTTAGGCGGGGCCAATGAGCAGTTCTTC. Its protein product is CASSLGGANEQFF. V gene TRBV11-1 combines with J gene TRBJ2-1; weak D call: TRBD2 (6 bases). Germline V gene data show CDR1 as SGHAT and CDR2 as FQDESV (reference sequence). The V end lost 1 base, the J end lost 6 bases, and 7 bases lay between the germline ends. The CDR3 spans 13 residues.

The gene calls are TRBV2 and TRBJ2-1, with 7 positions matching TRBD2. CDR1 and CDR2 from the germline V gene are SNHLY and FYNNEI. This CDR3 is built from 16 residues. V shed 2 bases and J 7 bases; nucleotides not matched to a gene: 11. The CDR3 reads CASSELFGLEFNEQFF. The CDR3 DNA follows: TGTGCCAGCAGTGAACTCTTTGGACTAGAATTTAATGAGCAGTTCTTC.

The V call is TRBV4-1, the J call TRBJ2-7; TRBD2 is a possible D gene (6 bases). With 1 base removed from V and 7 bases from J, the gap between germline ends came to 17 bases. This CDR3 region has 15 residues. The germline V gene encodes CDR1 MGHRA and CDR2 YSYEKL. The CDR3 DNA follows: TGCGCCAGCAGCCAAGGGGACGGACGCGGAGGGGAGCAGTACTTC. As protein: CASSQGDGRGGEQYF.

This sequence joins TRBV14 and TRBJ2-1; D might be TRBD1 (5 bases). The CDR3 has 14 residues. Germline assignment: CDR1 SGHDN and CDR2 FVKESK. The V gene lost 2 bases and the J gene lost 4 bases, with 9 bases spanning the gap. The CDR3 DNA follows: TGTGCCAGCAGCCAAATGACAGATTACAATGAGCAGTTCTTC. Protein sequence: CASSQMTDYNEQFF.

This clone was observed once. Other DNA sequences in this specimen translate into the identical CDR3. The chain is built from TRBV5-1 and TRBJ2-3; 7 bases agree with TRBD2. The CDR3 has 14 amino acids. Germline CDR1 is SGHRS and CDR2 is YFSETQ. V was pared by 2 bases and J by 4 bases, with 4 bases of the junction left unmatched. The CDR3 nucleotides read TGCGCCAGCAGCTTAGGACTAGAGGCAGATACGCAGTATTTT. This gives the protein CASSLGLEADTQYF.

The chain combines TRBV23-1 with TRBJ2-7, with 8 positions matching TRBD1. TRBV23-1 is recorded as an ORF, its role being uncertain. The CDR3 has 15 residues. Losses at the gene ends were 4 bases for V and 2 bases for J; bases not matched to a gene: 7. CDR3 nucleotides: TGCGCCAGCAGTCGGCCGGACAGGGACCCCTACGAGCAGTACTTC. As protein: CASSRPDRDPYEQYF.

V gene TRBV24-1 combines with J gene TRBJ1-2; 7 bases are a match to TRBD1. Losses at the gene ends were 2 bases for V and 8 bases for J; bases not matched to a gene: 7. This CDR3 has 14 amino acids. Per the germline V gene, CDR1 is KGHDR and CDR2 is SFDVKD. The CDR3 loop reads CATSDSRDRKGYTF. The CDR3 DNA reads TGTGCCACCAGTGATTCCCGGGACAGAAAGGGCTACACCTTC.

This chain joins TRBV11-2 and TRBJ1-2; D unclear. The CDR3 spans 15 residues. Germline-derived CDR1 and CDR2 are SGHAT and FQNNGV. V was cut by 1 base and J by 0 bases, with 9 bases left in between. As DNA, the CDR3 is TGTGCCAGCAGCTTAGGAGGTAAAGCTAACTATGGCTACACCTTC. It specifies CASSLGGKANYGYTF.

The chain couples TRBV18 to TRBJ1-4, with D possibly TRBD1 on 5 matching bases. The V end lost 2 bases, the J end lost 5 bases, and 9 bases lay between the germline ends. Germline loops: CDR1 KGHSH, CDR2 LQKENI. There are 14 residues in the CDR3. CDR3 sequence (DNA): TGTGCCAGCTCACCATTGGCAGGGAATGAAAAACTGTTTTTT. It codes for CASSPLAGNEKLFF.

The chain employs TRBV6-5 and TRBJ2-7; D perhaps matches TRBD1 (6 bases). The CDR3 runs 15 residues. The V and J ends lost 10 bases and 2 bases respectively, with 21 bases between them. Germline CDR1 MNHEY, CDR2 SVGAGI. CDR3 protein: CATAEQGRKTYEQYF. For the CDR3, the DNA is TGTGCCACGGCCGAGCAGGGGCGAAAGACCTACGAGCAGTACTTC.

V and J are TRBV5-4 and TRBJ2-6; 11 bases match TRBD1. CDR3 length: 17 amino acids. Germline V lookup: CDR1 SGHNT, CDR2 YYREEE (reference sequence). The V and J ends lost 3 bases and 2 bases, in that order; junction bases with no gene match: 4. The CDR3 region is CASSSRTGGAGANVLTF. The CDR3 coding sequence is TGTGCCAGCAGCTCGCGGACAGGGGGCGCTGGGGCCAACGTCCTGACTTTC.

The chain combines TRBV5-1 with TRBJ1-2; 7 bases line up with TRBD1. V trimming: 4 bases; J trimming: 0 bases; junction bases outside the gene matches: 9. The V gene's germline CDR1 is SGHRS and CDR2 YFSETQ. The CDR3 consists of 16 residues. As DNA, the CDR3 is TGCGCCAGCAGCCCCGGACAGGCACATTCTAACTATGGCTACACCTTC. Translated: CASSPGQAHSNYGYTF.

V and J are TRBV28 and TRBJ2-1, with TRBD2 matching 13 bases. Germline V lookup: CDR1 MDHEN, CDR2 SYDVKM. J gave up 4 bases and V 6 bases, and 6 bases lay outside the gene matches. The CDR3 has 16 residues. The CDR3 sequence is CASRRPGLAGYNEQFF. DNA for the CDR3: TGTGCCAGCAGGCGCCCGGGACTAGCGGGGTACAATGAGCAGTTCTTC.

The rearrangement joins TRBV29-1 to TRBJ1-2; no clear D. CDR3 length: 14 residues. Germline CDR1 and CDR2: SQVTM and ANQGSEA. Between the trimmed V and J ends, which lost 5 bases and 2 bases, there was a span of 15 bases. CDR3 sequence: CSVSPGSVNYGYTF. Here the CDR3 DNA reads TGCAGCGTTTCCCCAGGCTCGGTCAACTATGGCTACACCTTC.

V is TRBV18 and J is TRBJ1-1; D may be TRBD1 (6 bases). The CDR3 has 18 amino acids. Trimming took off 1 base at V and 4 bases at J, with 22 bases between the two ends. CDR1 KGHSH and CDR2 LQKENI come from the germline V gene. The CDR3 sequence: CASSPRAYSGEWGTEAFF. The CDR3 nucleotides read TGTGCCAGCTCACCACGGGCGTATTCAGGGGAATGGGGCACTGAAGCTTTCTTT.

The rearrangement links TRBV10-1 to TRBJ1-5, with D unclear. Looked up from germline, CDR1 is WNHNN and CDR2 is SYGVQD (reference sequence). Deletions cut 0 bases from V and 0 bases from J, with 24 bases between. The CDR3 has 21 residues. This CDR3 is CASSESGDWVRFANSNQPQHF. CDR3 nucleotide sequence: TGCGCCAGCAGTGAGTCCGGGGATTGGGTTCGCTTCGCTAATAGCAATCAGCCCCAGCATTTT.

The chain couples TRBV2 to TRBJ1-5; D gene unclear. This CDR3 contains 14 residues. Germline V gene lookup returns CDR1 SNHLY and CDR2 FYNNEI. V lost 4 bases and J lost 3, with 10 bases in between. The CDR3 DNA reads TGTGCCAGCAGTGTTGGTGGCCCCAATCAGCCCCAGCATTTT. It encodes CASSVGGPNQPQHF.

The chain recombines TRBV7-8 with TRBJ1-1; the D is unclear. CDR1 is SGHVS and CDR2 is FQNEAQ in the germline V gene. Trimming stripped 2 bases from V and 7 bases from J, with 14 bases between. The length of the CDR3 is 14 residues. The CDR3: CASSLIGLRNEAFF. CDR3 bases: TGTGCCAGCAGCTTAATCGGTTTAAGAAATGAAGCTTTCTTT.

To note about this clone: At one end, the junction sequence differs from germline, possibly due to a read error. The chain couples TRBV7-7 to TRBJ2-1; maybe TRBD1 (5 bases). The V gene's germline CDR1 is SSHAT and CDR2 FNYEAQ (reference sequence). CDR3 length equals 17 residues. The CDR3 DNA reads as TGTGCTAGCAGCTTAGACGGAATCGGAGCAGGGAACAATGAGCAGTTCTTC. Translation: CASSLDGIGAGNNEQFF.

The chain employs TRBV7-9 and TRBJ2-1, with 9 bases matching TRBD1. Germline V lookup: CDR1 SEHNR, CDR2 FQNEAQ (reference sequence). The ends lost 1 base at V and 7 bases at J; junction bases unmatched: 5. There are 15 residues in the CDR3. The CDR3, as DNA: TGTGCCAGCAGCTTAGGACAGGGGGTTGGGAATGAGCAGTTCTTC. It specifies CASSLGQGVGNEQFF.

This CDR3 is CASSGRGPQPQHF. CDR3 DNA sequence: TGTGCCAGCAGCGGCAGGGGGCCTCAGCCCCAGCATTTT. V usage is TRBV5-8 and J usage is TRBJ1-5, with TRBD1 matching over 8 bases. The length of the CDR3 is 13 residues. Trimming cost V 4 bases and J 6 bases; bases outside gene matches: 3. CDR1 and CDR2 (germline): SGHTS, YDEGEE.